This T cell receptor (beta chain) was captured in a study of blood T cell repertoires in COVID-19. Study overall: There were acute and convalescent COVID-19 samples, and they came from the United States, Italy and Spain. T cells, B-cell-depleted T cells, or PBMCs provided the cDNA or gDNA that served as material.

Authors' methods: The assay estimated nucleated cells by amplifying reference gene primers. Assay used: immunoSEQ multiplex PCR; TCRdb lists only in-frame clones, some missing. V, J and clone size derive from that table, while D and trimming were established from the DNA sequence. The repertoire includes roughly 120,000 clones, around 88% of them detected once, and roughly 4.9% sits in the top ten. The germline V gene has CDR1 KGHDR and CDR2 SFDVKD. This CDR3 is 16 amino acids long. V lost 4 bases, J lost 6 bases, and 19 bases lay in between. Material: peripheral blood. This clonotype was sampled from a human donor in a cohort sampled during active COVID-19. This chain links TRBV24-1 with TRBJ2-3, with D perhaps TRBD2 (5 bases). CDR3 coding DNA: TGTGCCACCAGTGACCCCCGCCGGGATGTTACGGATACGCAGTATTTT. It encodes CATSDPRRDVTDTQYF.